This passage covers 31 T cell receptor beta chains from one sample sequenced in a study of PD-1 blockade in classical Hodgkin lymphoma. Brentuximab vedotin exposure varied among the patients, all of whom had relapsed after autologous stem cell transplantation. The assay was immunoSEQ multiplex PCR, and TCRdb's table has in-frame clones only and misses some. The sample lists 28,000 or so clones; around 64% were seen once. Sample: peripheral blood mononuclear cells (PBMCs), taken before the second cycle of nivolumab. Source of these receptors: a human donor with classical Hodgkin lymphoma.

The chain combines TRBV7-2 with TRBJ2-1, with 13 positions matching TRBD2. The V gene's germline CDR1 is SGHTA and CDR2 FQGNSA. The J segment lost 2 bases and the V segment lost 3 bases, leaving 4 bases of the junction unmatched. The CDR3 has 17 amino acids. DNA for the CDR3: TGTGCCAGCAGCTTTACTAGCGGGGGGGCAGCCTACAATGAGCAGTTCTTC. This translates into CASSFTSGGAAYNEQFF.

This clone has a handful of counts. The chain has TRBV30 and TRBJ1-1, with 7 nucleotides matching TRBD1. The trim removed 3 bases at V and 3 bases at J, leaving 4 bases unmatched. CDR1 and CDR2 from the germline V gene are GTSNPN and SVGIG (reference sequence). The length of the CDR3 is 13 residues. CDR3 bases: TGTGCCTGGAGCGCCGACAGGGACACTGAAGCTTTCTTT. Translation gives CAWSADRDTEAFF.

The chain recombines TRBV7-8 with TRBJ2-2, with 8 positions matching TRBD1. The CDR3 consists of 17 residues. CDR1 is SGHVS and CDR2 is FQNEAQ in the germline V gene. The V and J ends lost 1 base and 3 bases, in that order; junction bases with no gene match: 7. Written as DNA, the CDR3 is TGTGCCAGCAGCTTAGTTGGGCAGGGGGCCTACACCGGGGAGCTGTTTTTT. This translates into CASSLVGQGAYTGELFF.

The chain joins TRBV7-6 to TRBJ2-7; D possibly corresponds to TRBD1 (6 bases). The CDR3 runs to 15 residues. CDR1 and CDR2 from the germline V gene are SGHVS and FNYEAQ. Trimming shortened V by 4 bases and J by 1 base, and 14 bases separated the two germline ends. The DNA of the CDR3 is TGTGCCAGCAGCTCCGGGACACTTAATTCCTACGAGCAGTACTTC. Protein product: CASSSGTLNSYEQYF.

The chain's CDR3 is CASSQTGGGADTQYF. The CDR3 coding sequence is TGTGCCAGCAGCCAGACAGGGGGCGGGGCAGATACGCAGTATTTT. V gene TRBV7-9 combines with J gene TRBJ2-3; 10 bases are shared with TRBD1. The CDR3 contains 15 residues. The germline V gene has CDR1 SEHNR and CDR2 FQNEAQ (reference sequence). J was trimmed by 4 bases and V by 5 bases; bases with no gene match: 6.

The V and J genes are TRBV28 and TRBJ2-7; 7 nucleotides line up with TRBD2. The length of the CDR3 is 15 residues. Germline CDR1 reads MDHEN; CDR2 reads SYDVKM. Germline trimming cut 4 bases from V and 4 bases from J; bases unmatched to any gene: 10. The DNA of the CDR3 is TGTGCCAGCAGTTCAGGACTAGTCTTTTCATACGAGCAGTACTTC. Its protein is CASSSGLVFSYEQYF.

In DNA, the CDR3 is TGTGCCAGCTCACCACCGAAGACCTCCTACGAGCAGTACTTC. This gives the protein CASSPPKTSYEQYF. The V gene is TRBV18, the J gene TRBJ2-7; D not certain. The length of the CDR3 is 14 residues. V dropped 0 bases and J dropped 0 bases, with 6 bases sitting between them. The germline CDR1 and CDR2 sequences are KGHSH and LQKENI.

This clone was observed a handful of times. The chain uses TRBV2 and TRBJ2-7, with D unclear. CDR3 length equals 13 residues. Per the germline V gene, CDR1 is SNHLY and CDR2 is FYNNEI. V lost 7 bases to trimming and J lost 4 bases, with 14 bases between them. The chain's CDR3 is CASTPWEWYEQYF. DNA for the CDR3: TGTGCCAGCACCCCATGGGAATGGTACGAGCAGTACTTC.

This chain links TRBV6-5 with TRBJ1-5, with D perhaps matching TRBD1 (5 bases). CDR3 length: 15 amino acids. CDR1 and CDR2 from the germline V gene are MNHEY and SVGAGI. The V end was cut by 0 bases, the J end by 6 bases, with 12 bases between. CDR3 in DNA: TGTGCCAGCAGTTACTCCACGGGGGTCGGTCAGCCCCAGCATTTT. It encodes CASSYSTGVGQPQHF.

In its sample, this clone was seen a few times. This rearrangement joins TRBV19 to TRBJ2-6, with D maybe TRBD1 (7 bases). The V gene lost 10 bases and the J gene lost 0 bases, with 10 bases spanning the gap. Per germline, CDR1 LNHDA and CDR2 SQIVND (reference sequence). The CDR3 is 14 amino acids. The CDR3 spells CATGGLSGANVLTF. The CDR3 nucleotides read TGTGCCACAGGGGGGCTCTCTGGGGCCAACGTCCTGACTTTC. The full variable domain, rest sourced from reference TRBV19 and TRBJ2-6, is DGGITQSPKYLFRKEGQNVTLSCEQNLNHDAMYWYRQDPGQGLRLIYYSQIVNDFQKGDIAEGYSVSREKKESFPLTVTSAQKNPTAFYLCATGGLSGANVLTFGAGSRLTVL.

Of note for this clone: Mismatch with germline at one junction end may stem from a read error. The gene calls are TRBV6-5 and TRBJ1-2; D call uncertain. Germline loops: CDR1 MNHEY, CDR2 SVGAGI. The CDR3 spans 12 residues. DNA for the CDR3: TGTGCCAGCAGCACCCCCCCCTATGGCTGCACCTTC. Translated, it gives CASSTPPYGCTF.

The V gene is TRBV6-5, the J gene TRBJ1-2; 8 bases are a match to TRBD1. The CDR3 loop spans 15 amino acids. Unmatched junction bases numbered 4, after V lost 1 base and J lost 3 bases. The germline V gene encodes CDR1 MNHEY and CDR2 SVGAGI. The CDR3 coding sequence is TGTGCCAGCAGTTACTTGGACAGGGTGCACTATGGCTACACCTTC. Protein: CASSYLDRVHYGYTF.

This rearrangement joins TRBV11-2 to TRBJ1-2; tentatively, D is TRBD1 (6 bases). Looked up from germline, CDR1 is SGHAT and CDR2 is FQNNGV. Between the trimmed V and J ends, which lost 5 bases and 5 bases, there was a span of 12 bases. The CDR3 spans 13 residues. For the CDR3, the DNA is TGTGCCAGCAGCCCCGGGACACGGTATGGCTACACCTTC. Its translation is CASSPGTRYGYTF.

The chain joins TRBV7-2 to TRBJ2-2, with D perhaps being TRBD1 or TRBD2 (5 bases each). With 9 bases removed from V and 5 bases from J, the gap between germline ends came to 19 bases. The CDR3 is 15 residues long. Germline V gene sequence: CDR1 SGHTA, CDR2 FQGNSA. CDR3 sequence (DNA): TGTGCCAGTACCCTCGGGGCCAGTTGGACCGGGGAGCTGTTTTTT. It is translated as CASTLGASWTGELFF. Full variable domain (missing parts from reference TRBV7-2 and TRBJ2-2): GAGVSQSPSNKVTEKGKDVELRCDPISGHTALYWYRQSLGQGLEFLIYFQGNSAPDKSGLPSDRFSAERTGGSVSTLTIQRTQQEDSAVYLCASTLGASWTGELFFGEGSRLTVL.

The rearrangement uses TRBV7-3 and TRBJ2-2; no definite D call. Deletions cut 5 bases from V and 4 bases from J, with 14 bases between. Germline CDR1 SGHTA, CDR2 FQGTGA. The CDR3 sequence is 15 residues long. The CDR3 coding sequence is TGTGCCAGCAGCCGGAGTGGAATTGGCACCGGGGAGCTGTTTTTT. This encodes CASSRSGIGTGELFF.

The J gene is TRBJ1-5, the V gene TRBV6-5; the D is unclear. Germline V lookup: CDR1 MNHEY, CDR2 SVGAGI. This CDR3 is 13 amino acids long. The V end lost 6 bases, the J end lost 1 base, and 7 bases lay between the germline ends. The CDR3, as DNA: TGTGCCAGCAGCCCCAGGAGCAATCAGCCCCAGCATTTT. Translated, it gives CASSPRSNQPQHF.

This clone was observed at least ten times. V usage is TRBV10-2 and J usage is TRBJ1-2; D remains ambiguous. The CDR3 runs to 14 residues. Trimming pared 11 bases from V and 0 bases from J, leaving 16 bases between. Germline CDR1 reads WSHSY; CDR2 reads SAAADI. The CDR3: CAGIRGGPNYGYTF. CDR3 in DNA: TGCGCCGGGATCCGGGGAGGCCCTAACTATGGCTACACCTTC.

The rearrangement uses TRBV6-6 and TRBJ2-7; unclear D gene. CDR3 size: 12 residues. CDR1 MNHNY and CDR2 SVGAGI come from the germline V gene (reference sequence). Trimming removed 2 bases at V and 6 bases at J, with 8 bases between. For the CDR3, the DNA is TGTGCCAGCAGTTACACTGGGCTCGAGCAGTACTTC. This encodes CASSYTGLEQYF.

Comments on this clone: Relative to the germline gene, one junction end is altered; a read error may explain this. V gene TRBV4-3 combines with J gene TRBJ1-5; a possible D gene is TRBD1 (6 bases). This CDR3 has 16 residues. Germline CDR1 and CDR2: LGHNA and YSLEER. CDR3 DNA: TGCGCCAGCAACCAAGACCCTCCGGGGGCGAGCCAGCCCCAGCATTTT. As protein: CASNQDPPGASQPQHF.

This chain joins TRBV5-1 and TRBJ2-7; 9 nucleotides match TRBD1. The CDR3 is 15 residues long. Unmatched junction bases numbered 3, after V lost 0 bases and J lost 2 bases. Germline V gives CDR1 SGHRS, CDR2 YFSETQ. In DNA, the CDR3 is TGCGCCAGCAGCTTGGTGGGACAGGGAACCTACGAGCAGTACTTC. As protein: CASSLVGQGTYEQYF.

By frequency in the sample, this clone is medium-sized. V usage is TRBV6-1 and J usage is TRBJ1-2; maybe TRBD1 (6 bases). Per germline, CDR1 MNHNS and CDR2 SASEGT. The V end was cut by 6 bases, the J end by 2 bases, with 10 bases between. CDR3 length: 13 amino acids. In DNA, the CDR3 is TGTGCCAGCAGCCGGGACAAAAACTATGGCTACACCTTC. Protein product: CASSRDKNYGYTF.

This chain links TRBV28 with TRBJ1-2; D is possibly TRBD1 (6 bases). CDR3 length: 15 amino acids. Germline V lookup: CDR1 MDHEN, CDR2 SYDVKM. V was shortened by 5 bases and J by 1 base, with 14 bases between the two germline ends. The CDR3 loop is CASSPPGQLNYGYTF. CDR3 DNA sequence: TGTGCCAGCAGTCCCCCCGGACAGCTTAACTATGGCTACACCTTC.

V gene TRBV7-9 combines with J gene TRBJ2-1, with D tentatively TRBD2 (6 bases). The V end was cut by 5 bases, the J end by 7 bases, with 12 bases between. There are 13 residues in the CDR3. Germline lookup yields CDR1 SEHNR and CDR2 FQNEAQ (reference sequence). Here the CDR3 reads CASSLDRGNEQFF. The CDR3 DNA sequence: TGTGCCAGCAGCCTGGACCGGGGGAATGAGCAGTTCTTC.

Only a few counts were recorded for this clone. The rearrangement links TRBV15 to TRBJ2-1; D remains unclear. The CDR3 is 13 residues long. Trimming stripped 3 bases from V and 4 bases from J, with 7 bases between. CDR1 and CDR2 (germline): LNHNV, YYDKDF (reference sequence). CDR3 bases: TGTGCCACCAGCAGGACCAATTACAATGAGCAGTTCTTC. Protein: CATSRTNYNEQFF.

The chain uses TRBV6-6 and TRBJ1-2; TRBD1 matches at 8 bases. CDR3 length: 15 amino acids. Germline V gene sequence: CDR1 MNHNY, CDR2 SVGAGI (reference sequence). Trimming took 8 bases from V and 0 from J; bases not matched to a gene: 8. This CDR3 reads CASLMDREPNYGYTF. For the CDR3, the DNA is TGTGCCAGCCTGATGGACAGGGAACCTAACTATGGCTACACCTTC.

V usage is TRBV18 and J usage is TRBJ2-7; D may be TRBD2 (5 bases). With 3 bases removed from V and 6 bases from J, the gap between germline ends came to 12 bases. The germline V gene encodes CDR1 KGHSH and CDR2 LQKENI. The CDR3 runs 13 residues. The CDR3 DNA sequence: TGTGCCAGCTCACCCTTGGGAGCCGGCGAGCAGTACTTC. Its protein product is CASSPLGAGEQYF.

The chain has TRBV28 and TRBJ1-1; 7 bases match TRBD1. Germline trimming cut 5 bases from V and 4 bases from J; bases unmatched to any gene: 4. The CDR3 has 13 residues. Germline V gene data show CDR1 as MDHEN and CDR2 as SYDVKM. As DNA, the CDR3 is TGTGCCAGCAGTACGACAGGGATCACTGAAGCTTTCTTT. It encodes CASSTTGITEAFF.

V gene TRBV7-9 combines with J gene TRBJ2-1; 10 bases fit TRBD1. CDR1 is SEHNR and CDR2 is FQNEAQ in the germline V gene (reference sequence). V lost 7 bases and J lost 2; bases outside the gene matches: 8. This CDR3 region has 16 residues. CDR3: CASIEFGTGAYNEQFF. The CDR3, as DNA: TGTGCCAGCATTGAATTTGGGACAGGGGCCTACAATGAGCAGTTCTTC.

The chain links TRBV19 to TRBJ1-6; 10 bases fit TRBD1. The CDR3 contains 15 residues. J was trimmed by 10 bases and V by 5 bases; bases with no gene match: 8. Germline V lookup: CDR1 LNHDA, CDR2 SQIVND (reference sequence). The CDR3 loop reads CASSSTGGKGSPLHF. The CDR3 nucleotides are TGTGCCAGTAGTTCGACAGGGGGCAAGGGGTCACCCCTCCACTTT.

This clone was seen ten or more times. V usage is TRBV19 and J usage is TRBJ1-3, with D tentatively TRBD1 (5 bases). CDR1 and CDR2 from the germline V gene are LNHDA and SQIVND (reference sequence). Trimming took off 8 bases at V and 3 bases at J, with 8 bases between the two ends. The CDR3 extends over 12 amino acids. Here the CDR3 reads CASEGYGNTIYF. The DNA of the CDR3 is TGTGCCAGTGAGGGGTATGGAAACACCATATATTTT.

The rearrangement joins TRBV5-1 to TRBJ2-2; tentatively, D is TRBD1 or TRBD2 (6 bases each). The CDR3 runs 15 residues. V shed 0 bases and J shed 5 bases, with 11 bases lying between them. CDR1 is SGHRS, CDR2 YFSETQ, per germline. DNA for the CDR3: TGCGCCAGCAGCTTGGCCGGGGGCGGAACCGGGGAGCTGTTTTTT. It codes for CASSLAGGGTGELFF. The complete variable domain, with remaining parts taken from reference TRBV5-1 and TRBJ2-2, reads KAGVTQTPRYLIKTRGQQVTLSCSPISGHRSVSWYQQTPGQGLQFLFEYFSETQRNKGNFPGRFSGRQFSNSRSEMNVSTLELGDSALYLCASSLAGGGTGELFFGEGSRLTVL.